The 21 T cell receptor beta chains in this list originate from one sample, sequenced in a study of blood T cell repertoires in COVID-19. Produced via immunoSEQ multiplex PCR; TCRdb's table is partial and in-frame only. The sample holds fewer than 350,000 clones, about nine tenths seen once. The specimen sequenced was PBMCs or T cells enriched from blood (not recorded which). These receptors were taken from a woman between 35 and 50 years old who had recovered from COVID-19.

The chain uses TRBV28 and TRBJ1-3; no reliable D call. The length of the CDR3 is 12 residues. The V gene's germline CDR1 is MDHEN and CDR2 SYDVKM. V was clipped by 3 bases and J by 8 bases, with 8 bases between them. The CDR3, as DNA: TGTGCCAGCAGTTTCTCGTTCCACACCATATATTTT. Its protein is CASSFSFHTIYF.

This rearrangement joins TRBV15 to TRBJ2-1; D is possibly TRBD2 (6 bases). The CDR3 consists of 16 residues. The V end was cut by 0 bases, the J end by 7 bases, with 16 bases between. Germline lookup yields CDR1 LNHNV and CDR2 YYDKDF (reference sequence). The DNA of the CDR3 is TGTGCCACCAGCAGAGAAGGAACTAGCAGGTTGAATGAGCAGTTCTTC. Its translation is CATSREGTSRLNEQFF.

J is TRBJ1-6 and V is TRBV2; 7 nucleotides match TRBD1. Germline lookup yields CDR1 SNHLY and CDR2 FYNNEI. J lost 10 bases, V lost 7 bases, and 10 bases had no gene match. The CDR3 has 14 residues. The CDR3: CASILGGKGSPLHF. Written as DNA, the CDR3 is TGTGCCAGCATTCTAGGGGGCAAAGGATCACCCCTCCACTTT. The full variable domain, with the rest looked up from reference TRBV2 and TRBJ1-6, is EPEVTQTPSHQVTQMGQEVILRCVPISNHLYFYWYRQILGQKVEFLVSFYNNEISEKSEIFDDQFSVERPDGSNFTLKIRSTKLEDSAMYFCASILGGKGSPLHFGNGTRLTVT.

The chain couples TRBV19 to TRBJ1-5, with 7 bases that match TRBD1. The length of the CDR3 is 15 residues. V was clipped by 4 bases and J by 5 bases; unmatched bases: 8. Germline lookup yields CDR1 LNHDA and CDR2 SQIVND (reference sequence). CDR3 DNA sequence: TGTGCCAGTAGTAACCCATGGACAGGAGATCAGCCCCAGCATTTT. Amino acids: CASSNPWTGDQPQHF.

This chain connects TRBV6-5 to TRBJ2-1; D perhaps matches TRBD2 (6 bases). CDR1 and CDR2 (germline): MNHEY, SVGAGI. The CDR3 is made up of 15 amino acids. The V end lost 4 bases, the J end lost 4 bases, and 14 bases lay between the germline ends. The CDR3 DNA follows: TGTGCCAGCAGTTCCCTGGGACTCCAATACAATGAGCAGTTCTTC. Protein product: CASSSLGLQYNEQFF.

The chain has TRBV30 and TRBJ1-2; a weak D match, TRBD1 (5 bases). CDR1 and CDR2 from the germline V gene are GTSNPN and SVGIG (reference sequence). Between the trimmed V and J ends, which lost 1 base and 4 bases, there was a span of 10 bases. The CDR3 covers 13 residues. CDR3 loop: CAWSAGDTYGYTF. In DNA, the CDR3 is TGTGCCTGGAGTGCGGGGGATACCTATGGCTACACCTTC.

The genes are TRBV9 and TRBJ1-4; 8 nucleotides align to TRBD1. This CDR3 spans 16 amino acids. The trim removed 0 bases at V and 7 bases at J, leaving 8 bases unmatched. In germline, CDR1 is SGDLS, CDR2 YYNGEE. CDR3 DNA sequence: TGTGCCAGCAGCGTAGGGGACAGGCGGGTGTCTGAAAAACTGTTTTTT. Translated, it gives CASSVGDRRVSEKLFF.

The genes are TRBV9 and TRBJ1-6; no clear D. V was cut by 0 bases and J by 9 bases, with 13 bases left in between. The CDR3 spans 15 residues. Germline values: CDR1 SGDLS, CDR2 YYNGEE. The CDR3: CASSVGPEEISPLHF. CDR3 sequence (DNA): TGTGCCAGCAGCGTAGGGCCCGAGGAAATTTCACCCCTCCACTTT.

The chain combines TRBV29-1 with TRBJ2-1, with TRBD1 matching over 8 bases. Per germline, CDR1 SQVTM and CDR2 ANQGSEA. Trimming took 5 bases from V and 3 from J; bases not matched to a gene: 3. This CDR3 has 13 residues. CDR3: CSVLGQGYNEQFF. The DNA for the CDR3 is TGCAGCGTTCTAGGACAGGGCTACAATGAGCAGTTCTTC.

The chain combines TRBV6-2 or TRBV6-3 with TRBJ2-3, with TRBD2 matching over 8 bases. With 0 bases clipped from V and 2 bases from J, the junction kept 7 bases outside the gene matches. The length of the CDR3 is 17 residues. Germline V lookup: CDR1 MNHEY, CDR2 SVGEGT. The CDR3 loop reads CASSYSQRGRNTDTQYF. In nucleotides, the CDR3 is TGTGCCAGCAGTTACTCCCAGCGGGGGCGAAACACAGATACGCAGTATTTT.

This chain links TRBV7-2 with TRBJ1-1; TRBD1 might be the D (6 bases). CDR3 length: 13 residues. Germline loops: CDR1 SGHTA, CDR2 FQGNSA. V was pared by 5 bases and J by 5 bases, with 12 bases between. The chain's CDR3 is CASSIQGLTEAFF. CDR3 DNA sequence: TGTGCCAGCAGCATTCAGGGGCTTACTGAAGCTTTCTTT.

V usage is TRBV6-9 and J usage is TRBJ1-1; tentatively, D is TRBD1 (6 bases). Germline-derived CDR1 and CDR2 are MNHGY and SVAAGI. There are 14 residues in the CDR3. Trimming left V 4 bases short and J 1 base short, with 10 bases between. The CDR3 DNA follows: TGTGCCAGCAGTTTCGACAGGCCGAACACTGAAGCTTTCTTT. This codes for CASSFDRPNTEAFF.

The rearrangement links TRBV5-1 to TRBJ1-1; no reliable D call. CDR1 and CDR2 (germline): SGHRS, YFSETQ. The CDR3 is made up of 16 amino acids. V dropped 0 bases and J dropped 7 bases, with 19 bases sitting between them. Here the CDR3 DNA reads TGCGCCAGCAGCTTGGGGCACGGGAACATAGGGAGTGAAGCTTTCTTT. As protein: CASSLGHGNIGSEAFF.

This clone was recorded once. This CDR3 reads CASSSTGYNEQFF. As DNA, the CDR3 is TGTGCCAGCAGTTCCACAGGGTACAATGAGCAGTTCTTC. V gene TRBV28 combines with J gene TRBJ2-1; D might be TRBD1 (6 bases). This CDR3 region has 13 residues. The V and J ends lost 4 bases and 4 bases respectively, with 8 bases between them. CDR1 MDHEN and CDR2 SYDVKM come from the germline V gene.

The CDR3 sequence is CASSLARGHEQYF. CDR3 bases: TGTGCCAGCAGCTTAGCCCGGGGTCACGAGCAGTACTTC. The chain recombines TRBV7-3 with TRBJ2-7, with TRBD2 as a possible D gene (5 bases). This CDR3 comprises 13 residues. Germline V gene lookup returns CDR1 SGHTA and CDR2 FQGTGA. Trimming took off 2 bases at V and 5 bases at J, with 10 bases between the two ends.

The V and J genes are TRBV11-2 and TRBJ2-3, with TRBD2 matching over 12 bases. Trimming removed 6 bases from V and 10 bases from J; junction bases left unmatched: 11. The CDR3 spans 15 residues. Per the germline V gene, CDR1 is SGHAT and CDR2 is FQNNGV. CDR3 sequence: CASSPEASGRGAQYF. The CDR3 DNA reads TGTGCCAGCAGTCCGGAGGCTAGCGGGAGGGGGGCGCAGTATTTT.

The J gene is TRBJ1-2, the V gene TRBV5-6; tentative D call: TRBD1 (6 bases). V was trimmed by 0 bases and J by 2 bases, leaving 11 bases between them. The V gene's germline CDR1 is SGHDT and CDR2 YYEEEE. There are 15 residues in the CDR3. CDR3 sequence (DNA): TGTGCCAGCAGCTTGGACCGGGACAAAAACTATGGCTACACCTTC. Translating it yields CASSLDRDKNYGYTF.

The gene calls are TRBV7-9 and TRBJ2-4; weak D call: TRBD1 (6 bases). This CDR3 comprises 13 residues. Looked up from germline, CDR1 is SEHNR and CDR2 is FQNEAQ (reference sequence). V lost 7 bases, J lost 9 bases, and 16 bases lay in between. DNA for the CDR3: TGTGCCAGCACCCTAGGGGGAGAGAGCATTCAGTACTTC. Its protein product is CASTLGGESIQYF.

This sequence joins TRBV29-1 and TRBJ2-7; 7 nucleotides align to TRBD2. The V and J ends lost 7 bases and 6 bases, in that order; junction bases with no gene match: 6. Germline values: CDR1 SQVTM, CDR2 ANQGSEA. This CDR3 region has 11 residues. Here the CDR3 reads CSAGAGSEQYF. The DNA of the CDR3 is TGCAGCGCTGGAGCGGGAAGCGAGCAGTACTTC.

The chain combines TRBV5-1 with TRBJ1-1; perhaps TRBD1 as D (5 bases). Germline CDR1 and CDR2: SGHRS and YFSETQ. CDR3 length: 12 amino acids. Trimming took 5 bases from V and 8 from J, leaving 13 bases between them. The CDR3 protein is CASSRPGLEAFF. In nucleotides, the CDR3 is TGCGCCAGCAGTCGGCCGGGACTGGAAGCTTTCTTT.

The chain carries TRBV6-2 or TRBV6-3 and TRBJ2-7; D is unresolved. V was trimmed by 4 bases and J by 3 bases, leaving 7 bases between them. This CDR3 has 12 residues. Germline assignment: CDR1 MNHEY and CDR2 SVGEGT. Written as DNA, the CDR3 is TGTGCCAGCAGTTCATCGGGCTACGAGCAGTACTTC. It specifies CASSSSGYEQYF.